Listed below are T cell receptor beta chains from one sample, sequenced in a study of response to subunit inactivated influenza vaccine. TCRdb processed the RT-PCR reads anew with MiXCR; each CDR3 protein has one entry. The data contain around 760,000 distinct CDR3 sequences, approximately 13% of them singletons. Sequenced here: PBMCs from blood, sampled roughly 2 weeks before vaccination. The receptors come from a man aged 50 to 59 who received an inactivated influenza vaccine. Each CDR3 is given with its conserved first and last residue.

cdr3_aa j_call v_call
CASTPGGPPTDTQYF TRBJ2-3 TRBV7-9
CATSRGIDSPLHF TRBJ1-6 TRBV15
CAISKEVGRYEQYF TRBJ2-7 TRBV10-3
CSATPDRAGGYTF TRBJ1-2 TRBV20-1
CSASEPPYNEQFF TRBJ2-1 TRBV20-1
CASSLGQGEETQYF TRBJ2-5 TRBV12-3/TRBV12-4
CASSLGWLALSTDTQYF TRBJ2-3 TRBV7-2
CSARNPASGRTDSTDTQYF TRBJ2-3 TRBV20-1
CASSSTGATEAFF TRBJ1-1 TRBV5-1
CASSLELDRGFTGELFF TRBJ2-2 TRBV5-1
CATKPDRGLNTGELFF TRBJ2-2 TRBV5-1
CSVLSGYSYEQYF TRBJ2-7 TRBV29-1
CASSPPGVDSPLHF TRBJ1-6 TRBV7-2
CASSQRGGDEQYF TRBJ2-7 TRBV4-3
CASSLRVGWTHNEQFF TRBJ2-1 TRBV12-3/TRBV12-4
CASSRPGQENYGYTF TRBJ1-2 TRBV5-6
CASSPDRPLRDVYGTDTQYF TRBJ2-3 TRBV19
CASSQSTSGGYEQYF TRBJ2-7 TRBV3-1
CASSLDGVYGYTF TRBJ1-2 TRBV7-9
CASGISYEQYF TRBJ2-7 TRBV28
CASSSLGQGINSPLHF TRBJ1-6 TRBV7-9
CASSPFWWEGRPDTQYF TRBJ2-3 TRBV11-2
CASSSAVNTGELFF TRBJ2-2 TRBV4-3
CASSSRRNGGGQGEKLFF TRBJ1-4 TRBV11-2
CASSLGPDRGYGYTF TRBJ1-2 TRBV12-3/TRBV12-4
CASSLTSGRVNAGELFF TRBJ2-2 TRBV5-5
CASSLSGGTGELFF TRBJ2-2 TRBV12-3/TRBV12-4
CSAGEVNYGYTF TRBJ1-2 TRBV20-1
CSARDIRGDEQYF TRBJ2-7 TRBV20-1
CASSRQGGSSYEQYF TRBJ2-7 TRBV7-8
CASKVVGNQPQHF TRBJ1-5 TRBV6-1
CASSLGGTKADTQYF TRBJ2-3 TRBV5-5
CSALGRETYEQYF TRBJ2-7 TRBV20-1
CAITNGVGDSNYGYTF TRBJ1-2 TRBV10-3
CSVGSNAGLNEQFF TRBJ2-1 TRBV29-1
CASSRSGGAYYEQYF TRBJ2-7 TRBV6-1
CASGPPFSTNEAFF TRBJ1-1 TRBV7-9
CASSFPGTGVEQYF TRBJ2-7 TRBV7-2
CASSLRSANTGELFF TRBJ2-2 TRBV7-9
CASSLTGRQGGGYTF TRBJ1-2 TRBV5-1
CASSQAGTVYNEQFF TRBJ2-1 TRBV3-1
CASSQDRGKQGARGYTF TRBJ1-2 TRBV4-3